This T cell receptor (beta chain) derives from a study of blood T cell repertoires in COVID-19. Clones were sequenced by immunoSEQ multiplex PCR, and TCRdb holds only the in-frame ones, with some missing. The profile shows under 400,000 clones, about 91% of them singletons. One Seattle source followed patients from active infection through their disease course. With V trimmed by 0 bases and J by 4 bases, 5 bases remained unmatched. CDR1 is SGHKS and CDR2 is YYEKEE in the germline V gene (reference sequence). CDR3 size: 15 residues. Material for sequencing was peripheral blood. The chain is built from TRBV5-5 and TRBJ2-3; 7 bases are a match to TRBD2. This sequence originates from a young woman with COVID-19, enrolled during active disease. CDR3: CASSLVTSKADTQYF. CDR3 sequence (DNA): TGTGCCAGCAGCTTGGTGACTAGCAAAGCAGATACGCAGTATTTT.